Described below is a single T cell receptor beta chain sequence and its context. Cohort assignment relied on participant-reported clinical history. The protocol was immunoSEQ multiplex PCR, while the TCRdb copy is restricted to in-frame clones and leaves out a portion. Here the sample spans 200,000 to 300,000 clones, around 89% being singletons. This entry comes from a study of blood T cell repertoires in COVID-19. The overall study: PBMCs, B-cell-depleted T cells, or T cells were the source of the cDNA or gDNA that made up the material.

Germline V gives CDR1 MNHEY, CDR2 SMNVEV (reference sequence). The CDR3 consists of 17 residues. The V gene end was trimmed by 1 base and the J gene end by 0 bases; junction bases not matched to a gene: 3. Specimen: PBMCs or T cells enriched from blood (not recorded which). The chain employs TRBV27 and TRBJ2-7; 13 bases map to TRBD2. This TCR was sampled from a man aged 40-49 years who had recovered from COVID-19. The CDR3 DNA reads TGTGCCAGCAGTTTATATGGGACTAGCGGGAACTCCTACGAGCAGTACTTC. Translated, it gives CASSLYGTSGNSYEQYF.